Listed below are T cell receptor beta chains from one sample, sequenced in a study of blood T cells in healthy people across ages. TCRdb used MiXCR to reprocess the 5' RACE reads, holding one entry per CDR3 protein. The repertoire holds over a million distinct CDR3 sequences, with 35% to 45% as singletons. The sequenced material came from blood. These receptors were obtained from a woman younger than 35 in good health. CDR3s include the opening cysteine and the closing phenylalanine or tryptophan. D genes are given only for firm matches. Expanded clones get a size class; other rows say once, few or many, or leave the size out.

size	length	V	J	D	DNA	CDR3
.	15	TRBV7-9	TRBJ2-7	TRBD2	TGTGCCAGCAGCTTCGGGGGGAAAGCCTCCTACGAGCAGTACTTC	CASSFGGKASYEQYF
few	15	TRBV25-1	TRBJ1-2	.	TGTGCCAGCAGTGAGGGACCGGGTCCCCTCTATGGCTACACCTTC	CASSEGPGPLYGYTF
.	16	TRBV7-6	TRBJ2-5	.	TGTGCCAGCAGCCGAATAGCGGTGGGGGCCTACAATGAGCAGTACTTC	CASSRIAVGAYNEQYF
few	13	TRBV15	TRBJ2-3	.	TGTGCCACCAGCAGAGATCGGGACGGTACGCAGTATTTT	CATSRDRDGTQYF
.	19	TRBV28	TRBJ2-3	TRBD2	TGTGCCAGCAGTTTATGGGGACTAGCGGGAGAAATGGGCACAGATACGCAGTATTTT	CASSLWGLAGEMGTDTQYF
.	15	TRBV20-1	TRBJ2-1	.	TGCAGTTCTCCGCCCTCTATACGGCGGGGCAATGAGCAGTTCTTC	CSSPPSIRRGNEQFF
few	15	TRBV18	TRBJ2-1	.	TGTGCCAGCTCACCATCGAGACTTAGTCACAATGAGCAGTTCTTC	CASSPSRLSHNEQFF
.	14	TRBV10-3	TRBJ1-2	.	TGTGCCATCAGTGAGTCGACGGCCCCGGGTGGCTACACCTTC	CAISESTAPGGYTF
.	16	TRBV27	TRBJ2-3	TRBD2	TGTGCCAGCAGTAAGGGTAGCGGGGGGACCACAGATACGCAGTATTTT	CASSKGSGGTTDTQYF
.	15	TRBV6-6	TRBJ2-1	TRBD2	TGTGCCAGCAGCCCTAGCGGGAGGAACGACAATGAGCAGTTCTTC	CASSPSGRNDNEQFF
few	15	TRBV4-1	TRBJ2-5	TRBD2	TGCGCCAGCAGCCCCAATTCACTAGCGGGAAATGAGCAGTACTTC	CASSPNSLAGNEQYF
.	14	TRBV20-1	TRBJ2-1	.	TGCAGTGCCCCCTCCCGGAGACTATACAATGAGCAGTTCTTC	CSAPSRRLYNEQFF
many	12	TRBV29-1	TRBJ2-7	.	TGCAGCGTTGCGGACTCACCCTACGAGCAGTACTTC	CSVADSPYEQYF
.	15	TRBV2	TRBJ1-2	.	TGTGCCAGCAGTGAACGGAAAGGGTATGACTATGGCTACACCTTC	CASSERKGYDYGYTF
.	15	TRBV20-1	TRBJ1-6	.	TGCAGTGCTAGAGATGAAGTCTGGGCGAATTCACCCTTCCACTTT	CSARDEVWANSPFHF
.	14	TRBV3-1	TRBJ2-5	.	TGTGCCAGCAGCCCATGGGGGTACCAAGAGACCCAGTACTTC	CASSPWGYQETQYF
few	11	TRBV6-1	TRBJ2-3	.	TGTGCCAGCAGCCCGTGGGATACGCAGTATTTT	CASSPWDTQYF
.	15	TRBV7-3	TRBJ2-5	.	TGTGCCAGCAGCTTCAACGGGGGCTTTAAGCTAGACCGGTACTTC	CASSFNGGFKLDRYF
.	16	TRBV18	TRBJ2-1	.	TGTGCCAGCTCACCGCGGACAGCTAGGATGGGGAATGAGCAGTTCTTC	CASSPRTARMGNEQFF
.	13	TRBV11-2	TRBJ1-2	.	TGTGCCAGCAGCGTGGGAGGGCGCTATGGCTACACCTTC	CASSVGGRYGYTF
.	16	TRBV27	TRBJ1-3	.	TGTGCCAGCAGTTTAAATCTGGGGAGCTCTGGAAACACCATATATTTT	CASSLNLGSSGNTIYF
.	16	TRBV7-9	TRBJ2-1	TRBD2	TGTGCCAGCAGCTTATTTGCGGGAGCCTCCTACAATGAGCAGTTCTTC	CASSLFAGASYNEQFF
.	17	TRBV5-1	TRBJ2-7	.	TGCGCCAGCAGCTTGGCAGGGCTTGGGGGACCCTACAATGAGCAGTACTTC	CASSLAGLGGPYNEQYF
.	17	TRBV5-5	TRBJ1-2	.	TGTGCCAGCAGCCCTAGCCAGGGCCTTATAGCTAACTATGGCTACACCTTC	CASSPSQGLIANYGYTF
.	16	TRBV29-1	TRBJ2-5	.	TGCAGCGCCGGAGGATACGGAGGCAGAGGTTGGGAGACCCAGTACTTC	CSAGGYGGRGWETQYF
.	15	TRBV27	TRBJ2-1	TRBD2	TGTGCCAGCAGTGTCTTAGCGGGCTACTACAATGAGCAGTTCTTC	CASSVLAGYYNEQFF
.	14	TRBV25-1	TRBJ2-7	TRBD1	TGTGCCAGCAGTGACTCCGGGACAGTCCTCGAGCAGTACTTC	CASSDSGTVLEQYF
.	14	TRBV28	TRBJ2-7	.	TGTGCCAGCAGCCCTGGAGGGGACTTCTACGAGCAGTACTTC	CASSPGGDFYEQYF
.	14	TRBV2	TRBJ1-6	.	TGTGCCAGCTGCGGGGTTAACTATAATTCACCCCTCCACTTT	CASCGVNYNSPLHF
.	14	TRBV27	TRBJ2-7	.	TGTGCCAGCAGTTCATGGGACCTCATGAGGGAGCAGTACTTC	CASSSWDLMREQYF
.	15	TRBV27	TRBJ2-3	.	TGTGCCAGCCGTCGGTTGTGGTCCGACTCAGATACGCAGTATTTT	CASRRLWSDSDTQYF
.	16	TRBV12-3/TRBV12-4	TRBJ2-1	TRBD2	TGTGCCAGCAGTACTCTAGCGGGAGGAATCGGCAATGAGCAGTTCTTC	CASSTLAGGIGNEQFF
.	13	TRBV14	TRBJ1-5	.	TGTGCCAGCAGCCAAAACAGGAATCAGCCCCAGCATTTT	CASSQNRNQPQHF
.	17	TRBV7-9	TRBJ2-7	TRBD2	TGTGCCAGCAGCTTAAGTGGCCTAGCGGGAGGGCCAGGCGAGCAGTACTTC	CASSLSGLAGGPGEQYF
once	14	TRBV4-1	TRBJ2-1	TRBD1	TGCGCCAGCAGCCCGGACAGGGGGTGGAATGAGCAGTTCTTC	CASSPDRGWNEQFF
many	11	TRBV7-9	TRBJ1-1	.	TGTGCCAGCAGCCCAGGGGCTGAAGCTTTCTTT	CASSPGAEAFF
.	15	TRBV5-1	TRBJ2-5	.	TGCGCCAGCAGCTTGGGGGCTAGCCTCCAAGAGACCCAGTACTTC	CASSLGASLQETQYF
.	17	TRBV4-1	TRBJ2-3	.	TGCGCCAGCAGCCAAGGTTTATCCGGGGGTGTCTCAGATACGCAGTATTTT	CASSQGLSGGVSDTQYF
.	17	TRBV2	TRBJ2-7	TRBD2	TGTGCCAGCAGTGAGTTTCTAGCGGGAGTGTTTCTCCACGAGCAGTACTTC	CASSEFLAGVFLHEQYF
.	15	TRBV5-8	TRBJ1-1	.	TGTGCCAGCAGCCATCCAGCAAAAATGAACACTGAAGCTTTCTTT	CASSHPAKMNTEAFF
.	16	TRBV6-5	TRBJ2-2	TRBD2	TGTGCCAGCAGATCCCTAGCGGGACCGAACACCGGGGAGCTGTTTTTT	CASRSLAGPNTGELFF
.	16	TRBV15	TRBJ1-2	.	TGTGCCACCAGCCCCCGTCGAGATTTACTCGCCTATGGCTACACCTTC	CATSPRRDLLAYGYTF
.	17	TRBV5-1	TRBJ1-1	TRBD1	TGCGCCAGCAGCTTGGGGAACAGGGGGCCCCCGAACACTGAAGCTTTCTTT	CASSLGNRGPPNTEAFF
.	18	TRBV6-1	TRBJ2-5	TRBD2	TGTGCCAGCAGGCCCTACTTCACTAGCGGGGGGACACAAGAGACCCAGTACTTC	CASRPYFTSGGTQETQYF
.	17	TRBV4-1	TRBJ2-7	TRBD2	TGCGCCAGCAGCCAACTAGCGGGAGGGGTATCAGGGTACGAGCAGTACTTC	CASSQLAGGVSGYEQYF
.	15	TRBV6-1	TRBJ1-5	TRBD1	TGTGCCAGCAAGGTGCAGGGGGAAACGAATCAGCCCCAGCATTTT	CASKVQGETNQPQHF
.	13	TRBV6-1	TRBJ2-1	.	TGTGCCAGCAGTGCAAACCCGACGAACGAGCAGTTCTTC	CASSANPTNEQFF